The clone carrying this TCR beta chain turned up a few times. Every sampled donor was Caucasian and healthy. TCRdb reanalysed the 5' RACE reads using MiXCR and keeps one entry per CDR3 protein. The repertoire has approximately 260,000 distinct CDR3 sequences, around 8.8% of them found once; the top ten carry 3% to 3.5%. The data stem from a study of identical twins. This CDR3 is built from 17 residues. V dropped 3 bases and J dropped 8 bases, with 23 bases sitting between them. Germline V gives CDR1 MRHNA, CDR2 SNTAGT. This sample was also put to use in a study of yellow fever vaccine responses in identical twins.

The V call is TRBV6-4, the J call TRBJ2-1; possibly TRBD2 for D (7 bases). The sequencing sample was made of CD8+ T cells sorted from blood. The receptor comes from a woman aged 18-29 years in good health. The CDR3 DNA reads TGTGCCAGCAGTGAATTGGGTTTGGGGGGGGCCAACGATGAGCAGTTCTTC. As protein: CASSELGLGGANDEQFF.